This record covers a single TCR beta chain. Its antigen is unidentified. The germline V gene has CDR1 KGHSH and CDR2 LQKENI. The CDR3 contains 12 residues. Deletions cut 2 bases from V and 4 bases from J, with 5 bases between. Repertoires were generated with immunoSEQ multiplex PCR, while TCRdb's copy carries only in-frame clones and drops some. The sample has over 100,000 clones, about nine tenths seen once; the top ten hold about a fifth. The source of the sample is a study of T cell responses to AZD1222 COVID-19 vaccine. Overall study: Pooled in the analysis were second doses at about 4 or about 12 weeks.

The study's findings and limits: Repertoires in all cases were sampled only once the peak T cell response had passed.

The sequence was collected from an adult in good health. Here the sequenced sample was peripheral blood, taken on day 0 of AZD1222 vaccination. The chain recombines TRBV18 with TRBJ1-1; D gene ambiguous. The CDR3, as DNA: TGTGCCAGCTCACCAGTTTCCACTGAAGCTTTCTTT. Translation: CASSPVSTEAFF. The full variable domain, its missing parts supplied by reference TRBV18 and TRBJ1-1, is NAGVMQNPRHLVRRRGQEARLRCSPMKGHSHVYWYRQLPEEGLKFMVYLQKENIIDESGMPKERFSAEFPKEGPSILRIQQVVRGDSAAYFCASSPVSTEAFFGQGTRLTVV.